The entry below gives a single TCR beta chain sequence along with its context. A few counts support this clonotype. Its antigen specificity is not known. No base quality values were provided; no much bigger clone lies one nucleotide off. V has 3 bases trimmed and J has 4 bases trimmed; junction bases matching no gene number 8. Per the germline V gene, MRHNA is the CDR1 and SNTAGT is the CDR2. The CDR3, cysteine through phenylalanine, is 16 amino acids long. CDR3 DNA only is kept here, 48 bases in frame from base 1. The data were obtained in a study of blood T cells in healthy people across ages (dated by TCRdb to between 2015 and 2017). Background for the entire study: In model experiments, template switching captured roughly one uniquely barcoded TCR beta cDNA molecule for every two T cells. Using deep sequencing normalized with unique cDNA molecular identifiers, the study measured how TCR beta repertoire diversity changes with age. The donors were divided into four age groups: young (average around 17 years), middle-aged (about 40), aged (about 56) and long-lived (about 80). To avoid experimental bias, donors of different ages were distributed randomly across sequencing lanes. Using the same blood draw, the study looked at two additional independent replicas of 1 million unique cDNA reads for two donors, one aged 18 to 30 and the other aged 80 or older.

General study outcomes and caveats: The long-lived group showed more naive CD4+ T cells, fewer expanded clones and increased TCR diversity than the aged group, suggesting age selection. Total diversity estimates from one million sequenced T cells were considered lower bounds and underestimates. The CMV infection status of donors was not known, potentially confounding age-related changes in expanded clonotypes. Observed TCR beta diversity per million T cells fell roughly linearly with age, and a significant reduction was already apparent by age about 43. Since profiling was done on bulk unsorted PBMCs, naive and antigen-experienced compartments could not be conclusively compared. Observed TCR beta diversity correlated strongly with the percentage of naive T cells measured by flow cytometry.

Library construction relied on 5' RACE. Sequencing took place on an Illumina HiSeq 2500. A second PCR of roughly 6 to 12 cycles was performed with a sample-barcoded 5' primer and a J-beta primer mix. Each TCR beta cDNA molecule received a unique molecular identifier from a template-switch 5' adaptor carrying 12 random nucleotides. Each sample yielded at least 2.5 million CDR3-containing paired-end reads. First-strand cDNA synthesis was performed from all RNA using the Mint cDNA synthesis kit, with priming by a TRBC-specific oligonucleotide. All cDNA was treated with uracil-DNA glycosylase and then went through a first 18-cycle PCR with the universal primers M1SS and BC2_uni_R. Processing in the source paper ran as follows. For normalization, 1 million high-quality reads, each with a distinct molecular identifier, were randomly selected from each sample. Reads sharing molecular identifiers were discarded rather than binned into consensus sequences. CDR3 identification, clonotype clustering and error correction used MiTCR with a Q25 quality threshold and the strictest error-elimination algorithm. Lower-bound total TCR beta diversity was estimated with a nonparametric unseen species model using Euler transformation. TCRdb cleaned the public reads at Q25 with fastp, built clones with MiXCR and kept in-frame beta chains. A single entry per CDR3 protein holds the most common genes and DNA from its merged rows. These V and J calls are TCRdb output, not the study's own analysis. In all, the sample holds around 400,000 distinct CDR3 sequences, and more than 45% of those were seen once. Roughly 51% of the sample lies in the top ten.

Systemically healthy Caucasian individuals from Russia, some 40 in total and aged about 6 to 100 years, were included as donors. Each donor gave 8 to 10 milliliters of peripheral blood, collected into EDTA-treated Vacutainer tubes. Ficoll-Paque density-gradient centrifugation was used to isolate PBMCs, with at least 6 million obtained per sample. Trizol reagent was used to extract total RNA from the PBMCs, yielding at least 5.5 micrograms per sample. For every donor, flow cytometry on a PBMC aliquot measured the percentage of naive CD45RAhigh/CD27high T cells. The chain uses TRBV6-4 and TRBJ2-3, and TRBD2 aligns with 9 junction nucleotides. The sequencing input was blood. This clonotype originated in a man aged 55-75 years in good health. The nucleotide sequence reads TGTGCCAGCAGTGAGGCTAGCGGGACCCGGGCAGATACGCAGTATTTT. The translation is CASSEASGTRADTQYF.